This TCR beta chain came from a study of T cell responses to AZD1222 COVID-19 vaccine listed by TCRdb under 2021. With regard to the full study: AZD1222 recipients with second doses at about 4 weeks or about 12 weeks were pooled, because spike-specific TCR depth and breadth did not differ between schedules. TCR sequencing covered 230 or so trial participants: 200 to 220 given two doses of AZD1222 and approximately 25 given two doses of MenACWY control vaccine. Trial participants were enrolled by age into subgroups of 18-55, 56-69 and 70-plus years, and around 150, 28 and 57 TCR-sequenced participants, respectively, were included in these subgroups. What the research found in general, with its limitations: Only a handful of AZD1222 recipients were SARS-CoV-2 seropositive at baseline, limiting conclusions about previously exposed vaccinees. Most participants were white British and females outnumbered males, and the authors suggested that clonal diversity may have been underestimated. Spike-specific TCR breadth and depth rose significantly after two AZD1222 doses compared with day 0 and with MenACWY recipients. Nearly half of unique spike-specific TCRs reportedly recognized epitopes outside regions mutated in the B.1.351 and B.1.1.7 variants. Vaccine-associated CD4 TCRs spanned the whole spike protein, with dominant responses in regions 160-218 and 743-854. Because no day 14 peak-response samples were available, the repertoires could be characterized only after the peak T cell response. In the small 56-69-year group, the increase in depth fell short of significance, most likely because of low power.

The time point label of this sample denotes: baseline before first vaccination. Vaccinee samples were obtained from the UK trials COV001 and COV002, which included a single-blind randomized controlled phase 2/3 trial of AZD1222 (ChAdOx1 nCoV-19) in healthy adults. For TCRbeta chain sequencing, PBMC samples were collected from trial participants at day 0 and at day 28 after the second dose. The CDR3 regions of human TCRbeta chains were analyzed by immunosequencing. The authors' analysis ran thus. Repertoire TCRs were matched against a reference library of SARS-CoV-2-specific TCRs generated with the MIRA antigen-specificity platform. Breadth was defined as the fraction of unique TCRs that were SARS-CoV-2-associated, and depth was defined as the fraction of total T cells that were SARS-CoV-2-associated. Using the MIRA data, each spike-specific TCR was assigned both to the spike region to which the TCR was reactive and to a CD4 or CD8 class. Log10-transformed breadth and depth values were compared by one-way ANOVA with Sidak's multiple comparisons tests. This immuneACCESS table, as held by TCRdb, lists in-frame sequences with V and J called but not all clones. Of the missing ones, under half trace to an unresolved V gene in checked studies; the others have no known cause. V, J and clone size are taken as reported in that table, and D and trimming were inferred from the DNA itself. In this sample the table shows fewer than 150,000 clones, around 89% of which occur a single time. Approximately 4.5% of the sample goes to the ten largest clones.

To note about this clone: Its binding antigen is unknown. Nothing much larger sits one base from this clone, and base qualities are not available.

From a lookup of the germline V gene (reference sequence), CDR1 and CDR2 are MNHNY and SVGAGI. Ends trimmed: V by 2 bases, J by 7 bases; bases unmatched to a gene: 2. The CDR3 goes from the cysteine to the phenylalanine over 14 residues. Only the CDR3 region is kept as DNA, spanning 42 bases read in frame from base 1. The material sequenced was peripheral blood, taken on day 0 of AZD1222 vaccination. The chain links TRBV6-6 with TRBJ1-6; TRBD1 matches 7 bases in the middle. This sequence originates from an adult in good health. The bases read TGTGCCAGCAGTTACAAACAGGGGAATTCACCCCTCCACTTT. This translates into CASSYKQGNSPLHF.